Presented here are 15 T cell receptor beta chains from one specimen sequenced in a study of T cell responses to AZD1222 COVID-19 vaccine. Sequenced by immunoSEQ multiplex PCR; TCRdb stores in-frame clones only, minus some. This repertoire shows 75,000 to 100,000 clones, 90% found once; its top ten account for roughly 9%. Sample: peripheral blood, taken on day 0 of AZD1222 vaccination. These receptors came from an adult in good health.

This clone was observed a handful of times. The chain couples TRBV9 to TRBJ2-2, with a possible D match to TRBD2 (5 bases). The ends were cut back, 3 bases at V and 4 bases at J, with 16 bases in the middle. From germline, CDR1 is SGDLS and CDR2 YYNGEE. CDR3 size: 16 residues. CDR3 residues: CASSAPDGEVTGELFF. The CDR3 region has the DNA TGTGCCAGCAGCGCCCCCGACGGGGAAGTCACCGGGGAGCTGTTTTTT. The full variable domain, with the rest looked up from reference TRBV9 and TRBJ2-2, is DSGVTQTPKHLITATGQRVTLRCSPRSGDLSVYWYQQSLDQGLQFLIQYYNGEERAKGNILERFSAQQFPDLHSELNLSSLELGDSALYFCASSAPDGEVTGELFFGEGSRLTVL.

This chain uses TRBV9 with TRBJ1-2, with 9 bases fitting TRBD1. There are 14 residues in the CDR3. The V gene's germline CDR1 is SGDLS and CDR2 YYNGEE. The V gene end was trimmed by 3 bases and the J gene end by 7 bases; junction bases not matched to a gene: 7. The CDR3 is CASSGRTGVFGYTF. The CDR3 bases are TGTGCCAGCAGCGGGCGGACAGGGGTTTTTGGCTACACCTTC.

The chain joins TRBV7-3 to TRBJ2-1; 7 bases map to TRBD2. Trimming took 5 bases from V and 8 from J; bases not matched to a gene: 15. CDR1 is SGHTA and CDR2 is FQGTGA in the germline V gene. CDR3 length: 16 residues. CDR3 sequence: CASSGTLGGGGYEQFF. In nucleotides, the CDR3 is TGTGCCAGCAGCGGGACCCTTGGCGGGGGAGGCTATGAGCAGTTCTTC.

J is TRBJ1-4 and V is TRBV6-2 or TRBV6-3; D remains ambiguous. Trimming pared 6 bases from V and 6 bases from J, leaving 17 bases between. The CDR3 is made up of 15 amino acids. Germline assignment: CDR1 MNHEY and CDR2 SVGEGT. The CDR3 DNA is TGTGCCAGCAGCCCGAAGGGTCTCTGGGATGAAAAACTGTTTTTT. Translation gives CASSPKGLWDEKLFF.

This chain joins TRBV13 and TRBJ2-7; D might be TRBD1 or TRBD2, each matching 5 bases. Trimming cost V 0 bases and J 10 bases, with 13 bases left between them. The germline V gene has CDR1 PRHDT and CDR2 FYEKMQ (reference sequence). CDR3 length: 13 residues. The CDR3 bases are TGTGCCAGCAGCTTAGGGGGACGGAGTTCCCAGTACTTC. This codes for CASSLGGRSSQYF. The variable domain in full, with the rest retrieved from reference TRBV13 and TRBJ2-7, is AAGVIQSPRHLIKEKRETATLKCYPIPRHDTVYWYQQGPGQDPQFLISFYEKMQSDKGSIPDRFSAQQFSDYHSELNMSSLELGDSALYFCASSLGGRSSQYFGPGTRLTVT.

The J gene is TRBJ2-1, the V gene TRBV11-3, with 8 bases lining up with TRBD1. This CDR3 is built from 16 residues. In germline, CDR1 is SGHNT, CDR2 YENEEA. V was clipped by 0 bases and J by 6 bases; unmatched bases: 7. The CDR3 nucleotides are TGTGCCAGCAGCTTAGATGGGAGACAGGGGTCCAATGAGCAGTTCTTC. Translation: CASSLDGRQGSNEQFF.

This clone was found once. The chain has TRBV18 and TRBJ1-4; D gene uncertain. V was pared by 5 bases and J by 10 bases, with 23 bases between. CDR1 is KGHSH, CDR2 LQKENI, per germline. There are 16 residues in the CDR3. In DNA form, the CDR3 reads TGTGCCAGCTCATCGATCTCGGGCCTTCAAGAGGGAAAACTGTTTTTT. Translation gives CASSSISGLQEGKLFF.

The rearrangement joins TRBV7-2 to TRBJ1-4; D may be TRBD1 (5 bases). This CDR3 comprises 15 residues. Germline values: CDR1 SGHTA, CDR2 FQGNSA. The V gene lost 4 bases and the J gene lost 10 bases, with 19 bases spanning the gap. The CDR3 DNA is TGTGCCAGCAGCTCCGGACAAACCCCTCTTCCAAAACTGTTTTTT. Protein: CASSSGQTPLPKLFF.

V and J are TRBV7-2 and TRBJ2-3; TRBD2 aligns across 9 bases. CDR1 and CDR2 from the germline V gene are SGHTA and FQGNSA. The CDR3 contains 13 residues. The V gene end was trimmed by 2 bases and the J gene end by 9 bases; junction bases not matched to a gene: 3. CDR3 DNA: TGTGCCAGCAGCTTAAATAGCGGGGGAACGCAGTATTTT. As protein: CASSLNSGGTQYF.

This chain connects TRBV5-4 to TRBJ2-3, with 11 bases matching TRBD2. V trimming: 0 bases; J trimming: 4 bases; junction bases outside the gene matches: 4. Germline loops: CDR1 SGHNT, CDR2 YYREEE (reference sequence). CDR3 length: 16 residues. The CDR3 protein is CASSLAQLAGADTQYF. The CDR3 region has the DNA TGTGCCAGCAGCTTGGCCCAACTAGCGGGGGCAGATACGCAGTATTTT.

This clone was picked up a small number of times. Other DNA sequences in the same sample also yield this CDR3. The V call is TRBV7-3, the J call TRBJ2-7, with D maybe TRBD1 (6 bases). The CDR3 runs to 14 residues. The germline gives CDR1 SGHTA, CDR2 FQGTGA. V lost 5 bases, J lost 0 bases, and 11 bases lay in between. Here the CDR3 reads CASSPTGPSYEQYF. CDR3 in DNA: TGTGCCAGCAGCCCGACAGGACCCTCCTACGAGCAGTACTTC.

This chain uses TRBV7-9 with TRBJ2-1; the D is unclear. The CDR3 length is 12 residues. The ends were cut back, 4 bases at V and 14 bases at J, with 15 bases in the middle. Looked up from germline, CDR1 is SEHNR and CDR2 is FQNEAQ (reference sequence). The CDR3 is CASSYGPSTEFF. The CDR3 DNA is TGTGCCAGCAGCTACGGACCCTCAACTGAGTTCTTC.

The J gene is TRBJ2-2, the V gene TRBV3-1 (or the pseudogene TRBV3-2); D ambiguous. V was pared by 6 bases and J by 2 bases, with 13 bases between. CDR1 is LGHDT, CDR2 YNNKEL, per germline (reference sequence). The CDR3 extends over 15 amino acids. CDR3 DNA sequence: TGTGCCAGCAGAACTCTTCAGGAAAACACCGGGGAGCTGTTTTTT. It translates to CASRTLQENTGELFF.

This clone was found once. The CDR3 DNA reads as TGTGCCAGCAGCTTACGCGGGGACCCCTACAATGAGCAGTTCTTC. Its translation is CASSLRGDPYNEQFF. The J gene is TRBJ2-1, the V gene TRBV7-9; D perhaps matches TRBD2 (6 bases). CDR3 length equals 15 residues. CDR1 SEHNR and CDR2 FQNEAQ come from the germline V gene (reference sequence). V lost 2 bases and J lost 2, with 10 bases in between.

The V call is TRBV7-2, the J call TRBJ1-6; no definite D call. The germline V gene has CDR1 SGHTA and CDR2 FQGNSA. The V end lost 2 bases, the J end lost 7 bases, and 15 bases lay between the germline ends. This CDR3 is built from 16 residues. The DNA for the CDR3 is TGTGCCAGCAGCTTATTGTCACTCCCGGGGAATTCACCCCTCCACTTT. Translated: CASSLLSLPGNSPLHF. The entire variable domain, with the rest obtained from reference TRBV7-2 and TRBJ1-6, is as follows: GAGVSQSPSNKVTEKGKDVELRCDPISGHTALYWYRQSLGQGLEFLIYFQGNSAPDKSGLPSDRFSAERTGGSVSTLTIQRTQQEDSAVYLCASSLLSLPGNSPLHFGNGTRLTVT.